What follows describes a single T cell receptor beta chain. TCRdb fed the 5' RACE reads into MiXCR, producing one record per CDR3 protein. The sample lists about 82,000 distinct CDR3 sequences, roughly 12% occurring once. As for time point: sample taken at primary tumor resection. In each case, whole RNA from tumor, nontumor lung or frozen PBMC was sequenced unsorted. This sample stems from a study of spatial heterogeneity in lung cancer. There are 15 residues in the CDR3. Deletions cut 0 bases from V and 2 bases from J, with 10 bases between. Germline CDR1 SGHRS, CDR2 YFSETQ. The starting material was PBMCs, obtained at surgery. J is TRBJ2-3 and V is TRBV5-1; D perhaps matches TRBD1 (5 bases). The clonotype comes from a male donor with early-stage non-small cell lung cancer. CDR3 sequence (DNA): TGCGCCAGCAGCTTGGAGTCAGGGTTCACAGATACGCAGTATTTT. Amino acid sequence: CASSLESGFTDTQYF. Together with reference TRBV5-1 and TRBJ2-3, the CDR3 gives the full variable domain: KAGVTQTPRYLIKTRGQQVTLSCSPISGHRSVSWYQQTPGQGLQFLFEYFSETQRNKGNFPGRFSGRQFSNSRSEMNVSTLELGDSALYLCASSLESGFTDTQYFGPGTRLTVL.